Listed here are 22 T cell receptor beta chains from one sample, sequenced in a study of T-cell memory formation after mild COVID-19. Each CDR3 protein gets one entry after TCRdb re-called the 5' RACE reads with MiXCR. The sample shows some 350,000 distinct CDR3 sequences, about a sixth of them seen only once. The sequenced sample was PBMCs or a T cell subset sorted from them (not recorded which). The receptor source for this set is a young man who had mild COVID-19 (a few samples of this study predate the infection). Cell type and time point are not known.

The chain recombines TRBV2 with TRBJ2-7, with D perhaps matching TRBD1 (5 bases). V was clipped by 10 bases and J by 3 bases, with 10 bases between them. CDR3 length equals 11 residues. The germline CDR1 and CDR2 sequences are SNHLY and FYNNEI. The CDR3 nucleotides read TGTGCCACCGCACAGGACTACGAGCAGTACTTC. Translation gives CATAQDYEQYF.

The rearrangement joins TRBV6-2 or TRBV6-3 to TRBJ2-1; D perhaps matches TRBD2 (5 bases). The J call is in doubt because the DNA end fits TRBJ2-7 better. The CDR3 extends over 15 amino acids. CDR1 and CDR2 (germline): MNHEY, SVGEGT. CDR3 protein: CASRQLRRAPYEQYF. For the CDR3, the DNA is TGTGCCAGCAGGCAACTGCGGCGGGCCCCCTACGAGCAGTACTTC.

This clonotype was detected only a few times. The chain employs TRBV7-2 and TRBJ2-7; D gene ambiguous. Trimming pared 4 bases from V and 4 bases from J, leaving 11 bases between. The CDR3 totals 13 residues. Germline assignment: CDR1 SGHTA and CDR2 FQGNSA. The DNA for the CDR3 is TGTGCCAGCAGCTCTGACCCGTCGTACGAGCAGTACGTC. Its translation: CASSSDPSYEQYV.

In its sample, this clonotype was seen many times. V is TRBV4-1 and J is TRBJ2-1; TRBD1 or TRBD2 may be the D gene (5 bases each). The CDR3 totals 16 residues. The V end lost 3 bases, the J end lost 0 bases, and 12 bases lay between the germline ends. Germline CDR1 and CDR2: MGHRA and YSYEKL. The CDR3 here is CASSQTGASSYNEQFF. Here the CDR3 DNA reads TGCGCCAGCAGCCAGACCGGGGCGAGCTCCTACAATGAGCAGTTCTTC.

The CDR3 bases are TGTGCCACCAGTGCCCCCCCCGGTTCGGCTGGCTACACCTTC. Encoded protein: CATSAPPGSAGYTF. The chain links TRBV24-1 to TRBJ1-2, with no clear D. This CDR3 is 14 amino acids long. Germline CDR1 reads KGHDR; CDR2 reads SFDVKD. The V end lost 5 bases, the J end lost 7 bases, and 16 bases lay between the germline ends.

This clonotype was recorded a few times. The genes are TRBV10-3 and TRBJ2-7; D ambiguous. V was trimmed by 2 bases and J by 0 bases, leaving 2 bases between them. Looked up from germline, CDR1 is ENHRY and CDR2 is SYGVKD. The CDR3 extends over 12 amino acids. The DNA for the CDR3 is TGTGCCATCAGTGAGACCTCCTACGAGCAGTACTTC. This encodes CAISETSYEQYF.

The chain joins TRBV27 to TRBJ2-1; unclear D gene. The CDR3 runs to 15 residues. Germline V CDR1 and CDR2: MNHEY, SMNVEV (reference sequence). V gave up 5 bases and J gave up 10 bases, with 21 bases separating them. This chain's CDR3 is CASSLHLGSLREQFF. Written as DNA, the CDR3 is TGTGCCAGCAGTCTCCATTTGGGGTCGCTAAGGGAGCAGTTCTTC.

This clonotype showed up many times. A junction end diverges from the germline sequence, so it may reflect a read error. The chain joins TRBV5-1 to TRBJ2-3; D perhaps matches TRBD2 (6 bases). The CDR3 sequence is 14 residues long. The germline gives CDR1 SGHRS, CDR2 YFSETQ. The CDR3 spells CASSLASSTDTQYF. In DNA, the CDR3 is TGTGCCAGCAGTCTAGCGTCTAGCACAGATACGCAGTATTTT.

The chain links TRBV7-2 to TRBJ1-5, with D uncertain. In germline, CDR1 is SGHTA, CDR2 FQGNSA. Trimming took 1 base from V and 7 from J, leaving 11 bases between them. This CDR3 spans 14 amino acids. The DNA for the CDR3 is TGTGCCAGCAGCTTAGAGGCGAATGGCCAGCCCCAGCATTTT. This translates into CASSLEANGQPQHF.

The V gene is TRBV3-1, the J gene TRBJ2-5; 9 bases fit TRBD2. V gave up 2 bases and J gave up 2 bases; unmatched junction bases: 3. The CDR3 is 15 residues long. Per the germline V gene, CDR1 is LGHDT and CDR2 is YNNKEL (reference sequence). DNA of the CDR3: TGTGCCAGCAGCCAAAGACTAGCGGTACAAGAGACCCAGTACTTC. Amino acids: CASSQRLAVQETQYF.

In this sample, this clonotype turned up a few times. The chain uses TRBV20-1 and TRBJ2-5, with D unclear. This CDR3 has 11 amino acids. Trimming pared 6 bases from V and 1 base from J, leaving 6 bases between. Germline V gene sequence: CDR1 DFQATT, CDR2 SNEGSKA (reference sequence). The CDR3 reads CSAGSQETQYF. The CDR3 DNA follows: TGCAGTGCGGGCAGCCAAGAGACCCAGTACTTC.

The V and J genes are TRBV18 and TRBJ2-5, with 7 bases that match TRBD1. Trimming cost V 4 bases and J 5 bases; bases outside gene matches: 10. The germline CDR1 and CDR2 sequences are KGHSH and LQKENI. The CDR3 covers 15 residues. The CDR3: CASSLPQGDGETQYF. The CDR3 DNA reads TGTGCCAGCTCACTCCCCCAGGGGGACGGTGAGACCCAGTACTTC. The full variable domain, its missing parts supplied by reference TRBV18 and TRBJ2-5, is NAGVMQNPRHLVRRRGQEARLRCSPMKGHSHVYWYRQLPEEGLKFMVYLQKENIIDESGMPKERFSAEFPKEGPSILRIQQVVRGDSAAYFCASSLPQGDGETQYFGPGTRLLVL.

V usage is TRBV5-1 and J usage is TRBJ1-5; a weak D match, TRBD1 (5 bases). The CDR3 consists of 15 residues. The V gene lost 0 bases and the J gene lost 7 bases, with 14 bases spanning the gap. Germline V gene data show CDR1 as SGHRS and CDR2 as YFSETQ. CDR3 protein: CASSLGTTSGQPQHF. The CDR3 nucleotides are TGCGCCAGCAGCTTGGGGACAACCTCGGGGCAGCCCCAGCATTTT.

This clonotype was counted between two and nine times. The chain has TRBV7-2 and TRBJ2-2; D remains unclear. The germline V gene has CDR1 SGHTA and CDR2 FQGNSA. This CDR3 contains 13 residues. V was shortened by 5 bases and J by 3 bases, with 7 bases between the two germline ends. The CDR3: CASSPQHTGELFF. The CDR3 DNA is TGTGCCAGCAGCCCACAGCACACCGGGGAGCTGTTTTTT.

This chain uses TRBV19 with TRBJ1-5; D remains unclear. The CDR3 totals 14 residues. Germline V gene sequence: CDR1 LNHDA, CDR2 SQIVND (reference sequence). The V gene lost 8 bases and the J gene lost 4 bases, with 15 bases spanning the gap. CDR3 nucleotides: TGTGCCAGTTCGGAGAGGAGGCTGAATCAGCCCCAGCATTTT. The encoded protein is CASSERRLNQPQHF.

The CDR3: CASRGQNNQPQHF. Written as DNA, the CDR3 is TGTGCCAGTCGGGGACAGAACAATCAGCCCCAGCATTTT. The gene calls are TRBV19 and TRBJ1-5; 7 bases are a match to TRBD1. The CDR3 length is 13 residues. Germline CDR1 is LNHDA and CDR2 is SQIVND (reference sequence). V trimming: 8 bases; J trimming: 3 bases; junction bases outside the gene matches: 4.

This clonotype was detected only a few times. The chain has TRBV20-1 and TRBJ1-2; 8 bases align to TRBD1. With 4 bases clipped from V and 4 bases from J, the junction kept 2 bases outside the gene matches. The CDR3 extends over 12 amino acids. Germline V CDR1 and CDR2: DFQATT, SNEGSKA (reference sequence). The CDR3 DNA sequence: TGCAGTGCTACAGGGGGCCGCTATGGCTACACCTTC. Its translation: CSATGGRYGYTF.

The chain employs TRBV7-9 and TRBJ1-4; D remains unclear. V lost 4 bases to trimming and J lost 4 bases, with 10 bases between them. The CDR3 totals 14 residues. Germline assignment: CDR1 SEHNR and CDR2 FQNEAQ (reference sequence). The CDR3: CASSSDGYNEKLFF. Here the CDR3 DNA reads TGTGCCAGCAGCTCGGACGGCTATAATGAAAAACTGTTTTTT.

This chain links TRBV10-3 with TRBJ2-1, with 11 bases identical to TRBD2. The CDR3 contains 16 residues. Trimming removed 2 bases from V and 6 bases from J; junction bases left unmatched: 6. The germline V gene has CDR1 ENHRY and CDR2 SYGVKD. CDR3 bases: TGTGCCATCAGTGAGCCCGGGACTAGCGGCGGCAATGAGCAGTTCTTC. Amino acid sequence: CAISEPGTSGGNEQFF.

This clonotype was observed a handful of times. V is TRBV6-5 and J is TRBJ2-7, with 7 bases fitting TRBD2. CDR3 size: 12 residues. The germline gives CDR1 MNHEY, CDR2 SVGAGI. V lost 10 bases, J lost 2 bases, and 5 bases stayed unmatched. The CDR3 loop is CATAGDAYEQYF. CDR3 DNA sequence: TGTGCCACCGCGGGGGACGCCTACGAGCAGTACTTC.

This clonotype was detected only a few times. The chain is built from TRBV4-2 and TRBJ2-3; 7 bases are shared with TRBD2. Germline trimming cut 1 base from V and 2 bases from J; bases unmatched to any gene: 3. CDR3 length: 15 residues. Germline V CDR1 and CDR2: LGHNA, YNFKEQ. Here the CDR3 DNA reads TGTGCCAGCAGCCAAGGGACTAGTTTCACAGATACGCAGTATTTT. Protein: CASSQGTSFTDTQYF.

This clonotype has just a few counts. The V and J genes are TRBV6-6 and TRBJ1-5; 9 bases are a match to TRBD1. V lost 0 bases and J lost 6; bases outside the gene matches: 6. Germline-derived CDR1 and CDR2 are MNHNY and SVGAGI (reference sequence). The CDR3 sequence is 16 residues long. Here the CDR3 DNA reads TGTGCCAGCAGTTACTCGGGACAGGGATGGGGTCAGCCCCAGCATTTT. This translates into CASSYSGQGWGQPQHF.